A selection of T cell receptor beta chains follows, all from one sample in a study of shared clonotypes between healthy human individuals. Profiled with immunoSEQ multiplex PCR; TCRdb holds only in-frame clones, not every one. Of some 630,000 clones detected, around 96% appear once; the ten largest clones hold roughly 0.1%. Sequenced material: naive CD8+ T cells sorted from blood. The receptors originated from a woman younger than 45 in good health. Both conserved end residues are part of each CDR3. D genes are given only for firm matches. A clone size is listed for some rows: how often the clone was seen (once, few, many), or a class if it is expanded.

v_call,clone_size,d_call,j_call,cdr3_aa,cdr3_nt
TRBV9,-,-,TRBJ1-5,CASSEGGGANQPQHF,TGTGCCAGCAGCGAGGGCGGCGGGGCGAATCAGCCCCAGCATTTT
TRBV9,-,TRBD1,TRBJ2-2,CASSPRDSDTGELFF,TGTGCCAGCAGCCCCCGGGACAGTGATACCGGGGAGCTGTTTTTT
TRBV7-8,-,TRBD2,TRBJ2-3,CASSPPGGNSDTQYF,TGTGCCAGCAGCCCCCCGGGGGGAAACTCAGATACGCAGTATTTT
TRBV14,-,-,TRBJ2-7,CASSPTVIYEQYF,TGTGCCAGCAGCCCGACAGTTATCTACGAGCAGTACTTC
TRBV4-2,-,-,TRBJ2-7,CASSEWGSGYEQYF,TGTGCCAGCAGCGAATGGGGGTCAGGGTACGAGCAGTACTTC
TRBV7-8,-,TRBD2,TRBJ2-5,CASRDLAGEGVETQYF,TGTGCCAGCAGGGACCTAGCGGGTGAGGGGGTGGAGACCCAGTACTTC
TRBV4-1,-,TRBD2,TRBJ2-2,CASSRSAGGPTVGELFF,TGCGCCAGCAGCCGATCAGCGGGAGGGCCTACTGTCGGGGAGCTGTTTTTT
TRBV11-3,-,TRBD1,TRBJ2-7,CASSDRGSYEQYF,TGTGCCAGCAGTGACAGGGGCTCCTACGAGCAGTACTTC
TRBV5-6,-,-,TRBJ2-3,CASSLADTQYF,TGTGCCAGCAGCTTGGCAGATACGCAGTATTTT
TRBV27,-,-,TRBJ1-5,CASGQNNQPQHF,TGTGCCAGCGGGCAGAACAATCAGCCCCAGCATTTT
TRBV28,-,TRBD2,TRBJ2-7,CASSFSGSSYEQYF,TGTGCCAGCAGTTTTAGCGGGAGTAGTTACGAGCAGTACTTC
TRBV5-1,-,TRBD2,TRBJ2-7,CASSPAGGSYEQYF,TGCGCCAGCAGCCCAGCGGGGGGCTCCTACGAGCAGTACTTC
TRBV27,-,-,TRBJ2-1,CASAERFSYNEQFF,TGTGCCAGCGCCGAGCGTTTCTCCTACAATGAGCAGTTCTTC
TRBV7-9,-,-,TRBJ1-3,CASSLRGAQRSGNTIYF,TGTGCCAGCAGCTTAAGGGGGGCCCAGCGCTCTGGAAACACCATATATTTT
TRBV7-9,-,-,TRBJ2-7,CASSLGGASYEQYF,TGTGCCAGCTCCCTGGGCGGGGCCTCCTACGAGCAGTACTTC
TRBV6-5,-,-,TRBJ1-5,CASSYAGNQPQHF,TGTGCCAGCAGTTACGCTGGTAATCAGCCCCAGCATTTT
TRBV2,-,TRBD1,TRBJ2-7,CASSERTQDRGYEQYF,TGTGCCAGCAGTGAGCGGACCCAGGACAGGGGCTACGAGCAGTACTTC
TRBV15,-,TRBD1,TRBJ2-1,CATSRGGQGRNNEQFF,TGTGCCACCAGCAGAGGGGGACAGGGTCGGAACAATGAGCAGTTCTTC
TRBV5-4,-,-,TRBJ1-1,CASSSTENTEAFF,TGTGCCAGCAGCTCGACAGAGAACACTGAAGCTTTCTTT
TRBV27,-,TRBD2,TRBJ2-7,CASSFGEGYEQYF,TGTGCCAGCAGTTTTGGGGAGGGCTACGAGCAGTACTTC
TRBV27,-,TRBD1,TRBJ1-1,CASSTRTGNTEAFF,TGTGCCAGCAGTACTCGGACAGGTAACACTGAAGCTTTCTTT
TRBV19,-,TRBD1,TRBJ2-7,CASSMGEDRDPYEQYF,TGTGCCAGTAGTATGGGCGAGGACAGGGACCCCTACGAGCAGTACTTC
TRBV2,-,-,TRBJ2-3,CASPLGTRCVIFTDTQYF,TGTGCCAGCCCCTTAGGTACGAGGTGTGTTATTTTCACAGATACGCAGTATTTT
TRBV5-1,-,-,TRBJ2-2,CASSLNGELFF,TGCGCCAGCAGCTTGAACGGGGAGCTGTTTTTT
TRBV30,-,-,TRBJ2-1,CAWSVYHNEQFF,TGTGCCTGGAGTGTTTATCATAATGAGCAGTTCTTC
TRBV6-6,-,TRBD2,TRBJ2-2,CASSPAGAATGELFF,TGTGCCAGCAGCCCAGCGGGAGCGGCCACCGGGGAGCTGTTTTTT
TRBV5-6,-,TRBD1,TRBJ1-2,CASSTGQEDGYTF,TGTGCCAGCAGCACCGGACAGGAGGATGGCTACACCTTC
TRBV5-4,-,-,TRBJ2-2,CASSLQGGGTGELFF,TGTGCCAGCAGCCTACAGGGTGGTGGAACCGGGGAGCTGTTTTTT
TRBV10-3,few,-,TRBJ1-1,CAISGDNMNTEAFF,TGTGCCATCAGTGGGGACAACATGAACACTGAAGCTTTCTTT
TRBV11-2,-,-,TRBJ2-7,CASSFGLSYEQYF,TGTGCCAGCAGCTTCGGGTTATCCTACGAGCAGTACTTC
TRBV27,-,-,TRBJ2-7,CASSNSGVYEQYF,TGTGCCAGCAGTAATTCGGGGGTCTACGAGCAGTACTTC
TRBV7-9,once,-,TRBJ1-1,CASSLGGRASTEAFF,TGTGCCAGCAGTTTGGGGGGCAGGGCGAGCACTGAAGCTTTCTTT
TRBV5-6,-,TRBD2,TRBJ2-7,CASSWTSGRRGRSYEQYF,TGTGCCAGCAGCTGGACTAGCGGGAGGCGCGGTCGCTCCTACGAGCAGTACTTC
TRBV7-6,-,-,TRBJ2-3,CASSSYDGGTTDTQYF,TGTGCCAGCAGCTCCTATGACGGCGGAACCACAGATACGCAGTATTTT
TRBV27,-,-,TRBJ2-7,CASSLVGNYEQYF,TGTGCCAGCAGTTTAGTAGGGAACTACGAGCAGTACTTC
TRBV7-2,-,TRBD2,TRBJ2-7,CASSLQLAGFHEQYF,TGTGCCAGCAGCCTTCAACTAGCGGGATTCCACGAGCAGTACTTC
TRBV5-4,-,-,TRBJ2-4,CASSQTVAKNIQYF,TGTGCCAGCAGCCAGACAGTAGCCAAAAACATTCAGTACTTC
TRBV11-2,-,-,TRBJ2-7,CASSWDGTYEQYF,TGTGCCAGCAGCTGGGACGGGACCTACGAGCAGTACTTC
TRBV10-3,-,TRBD1,TRBJ1-2,CAAEDRDDYGYTF,TGTGCCGCGGAGGACAGGGATGACTATGGCTACACCTTC